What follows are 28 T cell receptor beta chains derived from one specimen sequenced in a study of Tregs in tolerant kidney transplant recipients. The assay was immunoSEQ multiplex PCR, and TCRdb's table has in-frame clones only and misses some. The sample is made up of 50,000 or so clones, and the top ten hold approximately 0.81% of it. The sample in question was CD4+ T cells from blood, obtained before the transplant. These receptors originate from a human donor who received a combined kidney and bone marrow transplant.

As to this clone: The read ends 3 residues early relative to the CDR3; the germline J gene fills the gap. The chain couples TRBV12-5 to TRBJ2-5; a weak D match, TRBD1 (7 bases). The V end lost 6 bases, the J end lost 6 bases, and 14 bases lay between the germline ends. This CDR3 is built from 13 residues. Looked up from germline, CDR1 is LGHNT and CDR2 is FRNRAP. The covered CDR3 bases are TGTGCTAGTGGGGCAGGGGGGAGCAAGACC. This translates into CASGAGGSKT. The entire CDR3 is CASGAGGSKTQYF.

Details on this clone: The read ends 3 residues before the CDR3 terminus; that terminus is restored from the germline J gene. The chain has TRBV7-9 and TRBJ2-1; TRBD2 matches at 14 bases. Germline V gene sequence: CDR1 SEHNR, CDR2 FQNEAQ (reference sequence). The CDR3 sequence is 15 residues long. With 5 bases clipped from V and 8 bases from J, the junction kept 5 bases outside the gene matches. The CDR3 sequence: CASSPTSGRVYEQFF. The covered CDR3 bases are TGTGCCAGCAGCCCGACTAGCGGGAGGGTCTATGAG. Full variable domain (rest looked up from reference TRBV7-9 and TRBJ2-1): DTGVSQNPRHKITKRGQNVTFRCDPISEHNRLYWYRQTLGQGPEFLTYFQNEAQLEKSRLLSDRFSAERPKGSFSTLEIQRTEQGDSAMYLCASSPTSGRVYEQFFGPGTRLTVL.

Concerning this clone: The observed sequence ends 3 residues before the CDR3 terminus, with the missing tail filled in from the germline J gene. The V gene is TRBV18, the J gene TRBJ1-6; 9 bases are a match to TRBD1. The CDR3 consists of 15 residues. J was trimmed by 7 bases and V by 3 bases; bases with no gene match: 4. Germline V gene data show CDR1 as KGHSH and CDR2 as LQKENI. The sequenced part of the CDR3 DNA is TGTGCCAGCTCACCGGACAGGGGCGGCAATTCACCC. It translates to CASSPDRGGNSP. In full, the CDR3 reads CASSPDRGGNSPLHF.

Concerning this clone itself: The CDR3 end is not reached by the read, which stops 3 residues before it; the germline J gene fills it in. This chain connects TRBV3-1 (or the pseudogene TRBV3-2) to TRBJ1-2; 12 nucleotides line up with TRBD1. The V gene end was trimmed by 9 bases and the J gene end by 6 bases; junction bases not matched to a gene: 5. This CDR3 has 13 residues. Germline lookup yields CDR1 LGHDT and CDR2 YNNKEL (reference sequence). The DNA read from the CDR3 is TGTGCCAGTCGGGACAGGGGGCGAGATGGC. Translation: CASRDRGRDG. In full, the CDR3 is CASRDRGRDGYTF.

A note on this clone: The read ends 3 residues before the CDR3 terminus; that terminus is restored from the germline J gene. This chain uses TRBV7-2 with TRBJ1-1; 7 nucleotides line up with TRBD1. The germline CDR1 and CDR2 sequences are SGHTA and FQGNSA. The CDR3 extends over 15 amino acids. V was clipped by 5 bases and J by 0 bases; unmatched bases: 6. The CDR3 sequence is CASSQRQGLNTEAFF. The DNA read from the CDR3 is TGTGCCAGCAGCCAAAGACAGGGACTGAACACTGAA.

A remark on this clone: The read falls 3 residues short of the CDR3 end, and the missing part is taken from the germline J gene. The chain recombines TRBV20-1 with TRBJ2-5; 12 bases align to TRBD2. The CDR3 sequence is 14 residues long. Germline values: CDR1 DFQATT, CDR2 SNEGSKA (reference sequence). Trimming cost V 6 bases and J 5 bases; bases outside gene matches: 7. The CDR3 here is CSAQTSGGLETQYF. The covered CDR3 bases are TGCAGTGCCCAGACTAGCGGGGGACTTGAGACC.

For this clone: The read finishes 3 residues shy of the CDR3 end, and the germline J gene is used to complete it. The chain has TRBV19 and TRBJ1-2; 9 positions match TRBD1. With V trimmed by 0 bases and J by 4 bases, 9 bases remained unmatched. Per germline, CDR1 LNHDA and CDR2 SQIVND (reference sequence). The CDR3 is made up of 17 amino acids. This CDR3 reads CASSIDYRGLQGYGYTF. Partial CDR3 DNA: TGTGCCAGTAGTATAGATTACAGGGGGCTCCAAGGCTATGGC.

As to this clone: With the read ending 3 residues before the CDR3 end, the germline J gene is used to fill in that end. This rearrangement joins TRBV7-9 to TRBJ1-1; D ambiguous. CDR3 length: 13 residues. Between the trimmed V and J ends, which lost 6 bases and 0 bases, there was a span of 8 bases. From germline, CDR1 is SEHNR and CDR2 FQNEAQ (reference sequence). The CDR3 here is CASRPRMNTEAFF. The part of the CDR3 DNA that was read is TGTGCCAGCAGACCCAGGATGAACACTGAA.

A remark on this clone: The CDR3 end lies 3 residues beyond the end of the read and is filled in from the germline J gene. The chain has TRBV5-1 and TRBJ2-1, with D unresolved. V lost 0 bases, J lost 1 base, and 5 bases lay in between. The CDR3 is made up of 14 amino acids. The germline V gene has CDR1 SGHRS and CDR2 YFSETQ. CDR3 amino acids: CASSLESSYNEQFF. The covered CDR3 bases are TGCGCCAGCAGCTTGGAATCTTCCTACAATGAG.

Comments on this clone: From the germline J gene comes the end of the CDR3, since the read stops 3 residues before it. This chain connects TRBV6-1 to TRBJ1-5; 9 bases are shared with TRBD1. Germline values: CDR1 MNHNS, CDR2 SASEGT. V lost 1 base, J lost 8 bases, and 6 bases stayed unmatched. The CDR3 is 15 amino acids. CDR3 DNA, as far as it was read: TGTGCCAGCAGTGAAGTGGGGACAGGGTATAAGCCC. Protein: CASSEVGTGYKP. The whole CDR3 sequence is CASSEVGTGYKPQHF.

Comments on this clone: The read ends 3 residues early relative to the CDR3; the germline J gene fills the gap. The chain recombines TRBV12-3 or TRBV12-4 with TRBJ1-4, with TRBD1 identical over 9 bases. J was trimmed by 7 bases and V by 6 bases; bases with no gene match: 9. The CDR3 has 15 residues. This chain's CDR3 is CASSPTGGFFEKLFF. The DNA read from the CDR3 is TGTGCCAGCAGCCCGACAGGGGGTTTTTTTGAAAAA.

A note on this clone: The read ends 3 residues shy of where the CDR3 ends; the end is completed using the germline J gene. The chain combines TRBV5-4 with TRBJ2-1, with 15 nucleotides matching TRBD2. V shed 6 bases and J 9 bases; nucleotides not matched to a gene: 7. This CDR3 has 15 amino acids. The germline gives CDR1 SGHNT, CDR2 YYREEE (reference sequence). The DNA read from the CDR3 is TGTGCCAGCACCCTAGGGACTAGCGGGAGGCGTGAG. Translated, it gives CASTLGTSGRRE. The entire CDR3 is CASTLGTSGRREQFF.

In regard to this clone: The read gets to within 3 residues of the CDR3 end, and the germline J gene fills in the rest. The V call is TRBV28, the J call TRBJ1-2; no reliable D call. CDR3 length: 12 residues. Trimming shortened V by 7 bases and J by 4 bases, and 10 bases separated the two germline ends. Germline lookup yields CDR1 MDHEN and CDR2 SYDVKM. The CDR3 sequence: CASTPRSYGYTF. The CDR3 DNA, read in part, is TGTGCCAGCACCCCGAGGTCCTATGGC.

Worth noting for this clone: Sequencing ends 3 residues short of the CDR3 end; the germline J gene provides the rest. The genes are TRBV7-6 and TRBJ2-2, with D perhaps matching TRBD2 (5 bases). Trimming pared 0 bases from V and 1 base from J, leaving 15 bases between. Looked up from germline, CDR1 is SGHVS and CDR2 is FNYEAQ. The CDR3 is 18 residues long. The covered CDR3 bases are TGTGCCAGCAGCTTAGCTCGGAGAGGGCCGATGAACACCGGGGAG. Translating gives CASSLARRGPMNTGE. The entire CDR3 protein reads CASSLARRGPMNTGELFF. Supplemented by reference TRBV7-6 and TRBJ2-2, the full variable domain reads GAGVSQSPRYKVTKRGQDVALRCDPISGHVSLYWYRQALGQGPEFLTYFNYEAQQDKSGLPNDRFSAERPEGSISTLTIQRTEQRDSAMYRCASSLARRGPMNTGELFFGEGSRLTVL.

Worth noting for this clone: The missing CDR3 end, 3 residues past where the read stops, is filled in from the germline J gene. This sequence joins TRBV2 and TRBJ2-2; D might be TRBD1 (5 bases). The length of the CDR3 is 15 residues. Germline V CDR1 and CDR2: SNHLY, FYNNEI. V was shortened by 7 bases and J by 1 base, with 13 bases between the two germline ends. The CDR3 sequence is CASTLGQQNTGELFF. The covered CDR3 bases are TGTGCCAGCACCCTCGGACAACAGAACACCGGGGAG.

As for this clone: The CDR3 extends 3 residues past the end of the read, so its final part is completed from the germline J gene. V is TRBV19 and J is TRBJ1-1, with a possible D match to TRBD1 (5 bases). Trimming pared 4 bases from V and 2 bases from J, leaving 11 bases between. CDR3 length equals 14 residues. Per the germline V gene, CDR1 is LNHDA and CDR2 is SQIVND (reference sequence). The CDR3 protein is CASSKGPGNTEAFF. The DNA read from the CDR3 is TGTGCCAGTAGTAAGGGGCCGGGTAACACTGAA.

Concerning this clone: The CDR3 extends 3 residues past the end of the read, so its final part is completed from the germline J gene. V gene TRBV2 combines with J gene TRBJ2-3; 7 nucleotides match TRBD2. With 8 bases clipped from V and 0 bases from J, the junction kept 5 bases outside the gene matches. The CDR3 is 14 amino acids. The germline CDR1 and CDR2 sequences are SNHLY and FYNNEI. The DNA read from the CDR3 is TGTGCCAGCGGGGGGGATACTAGCACAGATACG. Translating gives CASGGDTSTDT. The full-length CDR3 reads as CASGGDTSTDTQYF.

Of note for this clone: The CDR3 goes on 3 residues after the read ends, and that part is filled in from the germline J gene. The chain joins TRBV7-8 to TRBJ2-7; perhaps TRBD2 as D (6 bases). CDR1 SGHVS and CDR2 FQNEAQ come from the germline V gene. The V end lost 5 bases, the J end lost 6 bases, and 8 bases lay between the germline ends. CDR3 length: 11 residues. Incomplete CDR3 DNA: TGTGCCAGCAGCCCAGCGGGCGAG. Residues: CASSPAGE. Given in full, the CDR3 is CASSPAGEQYF.

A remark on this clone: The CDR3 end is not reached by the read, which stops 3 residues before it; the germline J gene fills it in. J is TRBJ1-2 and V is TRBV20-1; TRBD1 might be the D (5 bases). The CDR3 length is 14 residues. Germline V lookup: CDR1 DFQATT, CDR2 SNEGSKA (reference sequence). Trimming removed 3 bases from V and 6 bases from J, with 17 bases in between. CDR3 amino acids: CSASKGERSNGYTF. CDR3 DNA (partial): TGCAGTGCTAGCAAAGGGGAAAGATCGAATGGC.

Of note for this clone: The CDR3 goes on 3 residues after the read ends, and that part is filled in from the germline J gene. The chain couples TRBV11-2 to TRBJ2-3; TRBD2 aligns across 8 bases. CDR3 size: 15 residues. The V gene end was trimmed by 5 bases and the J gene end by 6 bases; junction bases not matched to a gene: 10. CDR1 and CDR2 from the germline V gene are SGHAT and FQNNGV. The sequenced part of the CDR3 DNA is TGTGCCAGCAGCCAGGGCGGGGGGAAGTTTGATACG. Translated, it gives CASSQGGGKFDT. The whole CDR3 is CASSQGGGKFDTQYF. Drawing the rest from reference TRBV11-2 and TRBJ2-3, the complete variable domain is EAGVAQSPRYKIIEKRQSVAFWCNPISGHATLYWYQQILGQGPKLLIQFQNNGVVDDSQLPKDRFSAERLKGVDSTLKIQPAKLEDSAVYLCASSQGGGKFDTQYFGPGTRLTVL.

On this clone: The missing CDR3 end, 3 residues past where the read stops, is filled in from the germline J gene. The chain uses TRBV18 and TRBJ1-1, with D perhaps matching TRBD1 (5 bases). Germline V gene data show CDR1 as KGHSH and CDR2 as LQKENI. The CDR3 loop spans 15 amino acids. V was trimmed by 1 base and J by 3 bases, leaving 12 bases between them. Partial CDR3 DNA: TGTGCCAGCTCACCACGTCAGGGATGGGACACTGAA. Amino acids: CASSPRQGWDTE. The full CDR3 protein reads CASSPRQGWDTEAFF. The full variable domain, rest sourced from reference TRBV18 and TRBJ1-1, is NAGVMQNPRHLVRRRGQEARLRCSPMKGHSHVYWYRQLPEEGLKFMVYLQKENIIDESGMPKERFSAEFPKEGPSILRIQQVVRGDSAAYFCASSPRQGWDTEAFFGQGTRLTVV.

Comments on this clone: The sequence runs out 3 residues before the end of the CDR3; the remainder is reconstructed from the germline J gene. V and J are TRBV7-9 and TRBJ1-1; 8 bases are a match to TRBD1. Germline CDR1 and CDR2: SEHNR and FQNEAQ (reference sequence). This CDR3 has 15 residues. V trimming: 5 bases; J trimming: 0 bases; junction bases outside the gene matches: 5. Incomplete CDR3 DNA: TGTGCCAGCAGCGCGGGACAGGTTTTGAACACTGAA. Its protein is CASSAGQVLNTE. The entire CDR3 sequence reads CASSAGQVLNTEAFF.

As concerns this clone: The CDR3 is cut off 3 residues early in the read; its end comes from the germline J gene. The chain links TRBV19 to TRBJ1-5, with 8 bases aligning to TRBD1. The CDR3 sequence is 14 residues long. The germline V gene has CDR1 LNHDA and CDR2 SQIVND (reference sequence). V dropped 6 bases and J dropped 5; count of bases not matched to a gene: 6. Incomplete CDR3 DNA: TGTGCCAGTAGAATGTCAGGGGGCGATCAGCCC. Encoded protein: CASRMSGGDQP. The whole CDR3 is CASRMSGGDQPQHF. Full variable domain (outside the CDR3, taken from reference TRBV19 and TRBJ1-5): DGGITQSPKYLFRKEGQNVTLSCEQNLNHDAMYWYRQDPGQGLRLIYYSQIVNDFQKGDIAEGYSVSREKKESFPLTVTSAQKNPTAFYLCASRMSGGDQPQHFGDGTRLSIL.

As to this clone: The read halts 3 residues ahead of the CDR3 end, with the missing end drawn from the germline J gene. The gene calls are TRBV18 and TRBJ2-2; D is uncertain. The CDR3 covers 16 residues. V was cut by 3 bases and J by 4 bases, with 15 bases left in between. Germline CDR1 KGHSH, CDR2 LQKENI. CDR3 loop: CASSPTAIQRTGELFF. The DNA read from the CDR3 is TGTGCCAGCTCACCGACGGCCATTCAGCGCACCGGGGAG.

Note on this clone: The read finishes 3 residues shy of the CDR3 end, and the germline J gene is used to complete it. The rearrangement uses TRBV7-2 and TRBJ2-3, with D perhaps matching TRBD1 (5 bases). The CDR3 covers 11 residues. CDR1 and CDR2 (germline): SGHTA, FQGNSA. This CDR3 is CASSSKGTQYF. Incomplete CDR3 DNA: TGTGCCAGCAGCTCAAAGGGGACG.

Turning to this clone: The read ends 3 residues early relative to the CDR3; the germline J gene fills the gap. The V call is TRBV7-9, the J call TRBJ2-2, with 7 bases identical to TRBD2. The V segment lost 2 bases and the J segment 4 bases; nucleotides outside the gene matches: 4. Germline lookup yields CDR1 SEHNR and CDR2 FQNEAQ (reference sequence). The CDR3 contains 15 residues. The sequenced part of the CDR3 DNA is TGTGCCAGCAGCTTACCGACGGGGGGCACCGGGGAG. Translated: CASSLPTGGTGE. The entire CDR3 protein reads CASSLPTGGTGELFF.

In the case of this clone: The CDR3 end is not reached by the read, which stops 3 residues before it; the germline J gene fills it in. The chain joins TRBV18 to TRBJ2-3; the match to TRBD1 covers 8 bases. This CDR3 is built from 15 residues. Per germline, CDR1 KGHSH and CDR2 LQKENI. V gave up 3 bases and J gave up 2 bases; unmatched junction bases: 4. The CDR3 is CASSPTGGTTDTQYF. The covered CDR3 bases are TGTGCCAGCTCACCCACAGGGGGGACCACAGATACG.

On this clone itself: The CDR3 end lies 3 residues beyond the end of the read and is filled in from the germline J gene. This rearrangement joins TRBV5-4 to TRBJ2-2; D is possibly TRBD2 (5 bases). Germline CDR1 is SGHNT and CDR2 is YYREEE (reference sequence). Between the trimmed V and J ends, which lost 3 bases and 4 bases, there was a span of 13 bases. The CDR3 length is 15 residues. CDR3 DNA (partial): TGTGCCAGCAGCTCGGTGACTACCCGCACCGGGGAG. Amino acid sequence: CASSSVTTRTGE. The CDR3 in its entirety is CASSSVTTRTGELFF.